This T cell receptor beta chain was recovered during a study of T cell changes during pregnancy in multiple sclerosis. The method was immunoSEQ multiplex PCR; TCRdb's version includes in-frame clones alone and lacks a portion of them. The top ten hold 3% to 4% of the sample, which has about 74,000 clones, over 85% seen once. The sequence came from a female donor in good health, enrolled as a control in a pregnancy study. This specimen was peripheral blood, taken after pregnancy.

CDR3 region: CASSIARAGGEQFF. The CDR3 bases are TGTGCCAGTAGTATTGCTCGCGCCGGTGGTGAGCAGTTCTTC. The J gene is TRBJ2-1, the V gene TRBV19, with unresolved D. The V and J ends lost 3 bases and 9 bases respectively, with 15 bases between them. There are 14 residues in the CDR3. Germline V lookup: CDR1 LNHDA, CDR2 SQIVND (reference sequence). The variable domain in full, with the rest retrieved from reference TRBV19 and TRBJ2-1, is DGGITQSPKYLFRKEGQNVTLSCEQNLNHDAMYWYRQDPGQGLRLIYYSQIVNDFQKGDIAEGYSVSREKKESFPLTVTSAQKNPTAFYLCASSIARAGGEQFFGPGTRLTVL.